This TCR beta chain comes out of a study of control samples from healthy donors and cancer patients. The V gene's germline CDR1 is SGHDT and CDR2 YYEEEE. CDR3 length: 16 residues. Trimming cost V 2 bases and J 0 bases, with 14 bases left between them. Here immunoSEQ multiplex PCR was the method, and the copy in TCRdb shows in-frame clones only, minus some. This table holds about 140,000 clones, around 94% found once. Input material: blood. The source is a man aged 35 to 55 in good health. The V call is TRBV5-6, the J call TRBJ1-2; perhaps TRBD1 as D (5 bases). The CDR3 coding sequence is TGTGCCAGCAGCTTCAGTGGGACCCTAACTAACTATGGCTACACCTTC. This sequence encodes CASSFSGTLTNYGYTF.